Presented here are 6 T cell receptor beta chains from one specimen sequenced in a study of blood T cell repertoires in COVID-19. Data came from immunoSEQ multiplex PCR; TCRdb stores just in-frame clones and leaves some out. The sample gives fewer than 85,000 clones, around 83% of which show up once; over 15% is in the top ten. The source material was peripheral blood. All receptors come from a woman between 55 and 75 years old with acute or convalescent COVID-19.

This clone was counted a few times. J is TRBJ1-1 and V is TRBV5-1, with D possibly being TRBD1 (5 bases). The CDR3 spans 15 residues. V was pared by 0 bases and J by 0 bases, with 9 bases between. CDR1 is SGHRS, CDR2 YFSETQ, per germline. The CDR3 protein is CASSLEATVNTEAFF. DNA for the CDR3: TGCGCCAGCAGCTTGGAGGCGACAGTGAACACTGAAGCTTTCTTT.

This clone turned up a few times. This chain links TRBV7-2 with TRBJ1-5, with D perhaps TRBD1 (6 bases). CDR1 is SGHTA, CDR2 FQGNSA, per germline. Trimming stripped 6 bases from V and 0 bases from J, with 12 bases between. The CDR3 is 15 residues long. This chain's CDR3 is CASRRDIYSNQPQHF. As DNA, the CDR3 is TGTGCCAGCAGAAGGGACATCTATAGCAATCAGCCCCAGCATTTT.

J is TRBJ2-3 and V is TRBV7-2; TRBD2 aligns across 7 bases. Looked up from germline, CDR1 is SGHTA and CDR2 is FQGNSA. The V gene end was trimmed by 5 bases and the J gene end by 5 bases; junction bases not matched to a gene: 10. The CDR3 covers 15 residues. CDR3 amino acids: CASSRRLAPKDTQYF. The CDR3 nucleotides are TGTGCCAGCAGCCGGAGACTAGCCCCCAAAGATACGCAGTATTTT. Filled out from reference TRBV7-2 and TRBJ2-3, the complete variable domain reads GAGVSQSPSNKVTEKGKDVELRCDPISGHTALYWYRQSLGQGLEFLIYFQGNSAPDKSGLPSDRFSAERTGGSVSTLTIQRTQQEDSAVYLCASSRRLAPKDTQYFGPGTRLTVL.

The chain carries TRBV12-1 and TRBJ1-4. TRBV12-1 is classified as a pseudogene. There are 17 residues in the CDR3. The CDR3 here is CASSFARIRLANEKLFF. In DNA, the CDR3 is TGTGCCAGCAGCTTTGCGCGGATACGGCTTGCTAATGAAAAACTGTTTTTT.

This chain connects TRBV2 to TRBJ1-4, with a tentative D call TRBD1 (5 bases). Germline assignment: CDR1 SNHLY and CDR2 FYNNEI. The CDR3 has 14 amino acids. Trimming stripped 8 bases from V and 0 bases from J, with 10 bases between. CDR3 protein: CASRGTATNEKLFF. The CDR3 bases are TGTGCCAGCCGCGGGACGGCAACTAATGAAAAACTGTTTTTT. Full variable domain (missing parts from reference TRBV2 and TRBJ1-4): EPEVTQTPSHQVTQMGQEVILRCVPISNHLYFYWYRQILGQKVEFLVSFYNNEISEKSEIFDDQFSVERPDGSNFTLKIRSTKLEDSAMYFCASRGTATNEKLFFGSGTQLSVL.

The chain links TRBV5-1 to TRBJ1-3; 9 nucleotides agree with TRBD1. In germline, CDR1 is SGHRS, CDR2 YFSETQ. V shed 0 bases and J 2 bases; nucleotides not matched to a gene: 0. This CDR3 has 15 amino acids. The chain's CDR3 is CASSLGDRAGNTIYF. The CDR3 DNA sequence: TGCGCCAGCAGCTTGGGGGACAGGGCTGGAAACACCATATATTTT.